These 5 T cell receptor beta chains originate from one sample sequenced in a study of T cell responses to AZD1222 COVID-19 vaccine (dated by TCRdb to the early 2020s). The label giving this sample's time point can be read as: about 28 days (+/-7) after the second vaccine dose. This specimen's treatment or condition label, interpreted: meningococcal conjugate vaccine given as trial control. The receptor library was made with the immunoSEQ multiplex PCR assay. This immuneACCESS table, as held by TCRdb, lists in-frame sequences with V and J called but not all clones. Of the missing ones, under half trace to an unresolved V gene in checked studies; the others have no known cause. This sample is represented by approximately 180,000 clones; approximately 92% of them were singletons. About 4% of the sample rests with the top ten. Sequencing used peripheral blood, obtained 28 days after the second dose of the MenACWY control vaccine. These TCRs come from an adult who received the MenACWY meningococcal vaccine as a control.

The chain couples TRBV5-1 to TRBJ1-1; 12 bases fit TRBD1. V lost 0 bases, J lost 4 bases, and 10 bases stayed unmatched. Germline V CDR1 and CDR2: SGHRS, YFSETQ. The CDR3 extends over 18 amino acids. Written as DNA, the CDR3 is TGCGCCAGCAGCTTGGGCTCCGGGACAGGGGGCTTGAGCACTGAAGCTTTCTTT. Protein sequence: CASSLGSGTGGLSTEAFF.

This chain connects TRBV12-5 to TRBJ2-1; TRBD2 might be the D (5 bases). CDR3 length: 15 amino acids. Between the trimmed V and J ends, which lost 6 bases and 4 bases, there was a span of 16 bases. Germline V gene sequence: CDR1 LGHNT, CDR2 FRNRAP. For the CDR3, the DNA is TGTGCTAGTGGCCAAACTAGGGCGCCTTACAATGAGCAGTTCTTC. Amino acid sequence: CASGQTRAPYNEQFF.

This chain joins TRBV7-2 and TRBJ2-5; no definite D call. Germline V CDR1 and CDR2: SGHTA, FQGNSA. The CDR3 contains 12 residues. V shed 4 bases and J shed 0 bases, with 3 bases lying between them. The CDR3 here is CASSSNQETQYF. CDR3 sequence (DNA): TGTGCCAGCAGCTCCAACCAAGAGACCCAGTACTTC. Complete variable domain (other parts from reference TRBV7-2 and TRBJ2-5): GAGVSQSPSNKVTEKGKDVELRCDPISGHTALYWYRQSLGQGLEFLIYFQGNSAPDKSGLPSDRFSAERTGGSVSTLTIQRTQQEDSAVYLCASSSNQETQYFGPGTRLLVL.

The DNA of the CDR3 is TGTGCCAGCAGCATCCTTTGGACTGTCTCTGGAAACACCATATATTTT. This codes for CASSILWTVSGNTIYF. The chain employs TRBV7-8 and TRBJ1-3; D not resolved. The V and J ends lost 5 bases and 0 bases respectively, with 14 bases between them. The CDR3 runs to 16 residues. Germline values: CDR1 SGHVS, CDR2 FQNEAQ.

The chain uses TRBV10-3 and TRBJ1-2; 9 bases map to TRBD1. The trim removed 7 bases at V and 8 bases at J, leaving 11 bases unmatched. CDR3 size: 14 residues. CDR1 is ENHRY and CDR2 is SYGVKD in the germline V gene. The CDR3: CAITGTGTVGGYTF. The CDR3, as DNA: TGTGCCATCACTGGGACAGGGACGGTTGGAGGCTACACCTTC.